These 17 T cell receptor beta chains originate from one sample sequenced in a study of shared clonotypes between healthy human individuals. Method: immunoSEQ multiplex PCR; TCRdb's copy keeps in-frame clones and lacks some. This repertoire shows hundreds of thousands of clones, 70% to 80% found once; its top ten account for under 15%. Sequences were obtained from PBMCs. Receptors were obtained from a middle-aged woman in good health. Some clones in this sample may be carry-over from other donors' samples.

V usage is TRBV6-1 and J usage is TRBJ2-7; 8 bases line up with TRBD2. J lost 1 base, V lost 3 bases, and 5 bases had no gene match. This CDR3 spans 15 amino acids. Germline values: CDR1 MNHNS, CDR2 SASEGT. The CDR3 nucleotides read TGTGCCAGCAGTGACCAGCGGGAGTGGTCCTACGAGCAGTACTTC. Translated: CASSDQREWSYEQYF.

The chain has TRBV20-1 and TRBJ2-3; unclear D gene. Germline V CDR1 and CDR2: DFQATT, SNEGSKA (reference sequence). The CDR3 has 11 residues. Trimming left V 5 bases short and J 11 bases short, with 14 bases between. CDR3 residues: CSAGVAVGQYF. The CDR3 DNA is TGCAGTGCTGGCGTTGCCGTAGGGCAGTATTTT.

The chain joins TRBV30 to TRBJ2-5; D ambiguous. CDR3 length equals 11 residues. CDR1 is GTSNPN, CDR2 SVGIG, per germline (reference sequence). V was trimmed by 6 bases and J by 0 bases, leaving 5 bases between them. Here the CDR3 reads CACAYQETQYF. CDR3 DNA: TGTGCCTGCGCGTACCAAGAGACCCAGTACTTC.

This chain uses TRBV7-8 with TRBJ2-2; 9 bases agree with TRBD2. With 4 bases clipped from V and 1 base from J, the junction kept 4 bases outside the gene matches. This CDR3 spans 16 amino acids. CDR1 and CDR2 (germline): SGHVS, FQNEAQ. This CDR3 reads CASSYRAGGNTGELFF. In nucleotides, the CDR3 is TGTGCCAGCAGCTACCGAGCGGGAGGGAACACCGGGGAGCTGTTTTTT.

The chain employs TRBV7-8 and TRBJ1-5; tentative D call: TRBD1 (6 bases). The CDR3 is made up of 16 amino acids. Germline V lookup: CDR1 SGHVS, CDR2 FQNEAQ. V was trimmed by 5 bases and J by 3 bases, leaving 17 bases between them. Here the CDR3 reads CASSPLRQAFNQPQHF. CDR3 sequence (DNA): TGTGCCAGCAGCCCCCTGCGACAGGCCTTCAATCAGCCCCAGCATTTT.

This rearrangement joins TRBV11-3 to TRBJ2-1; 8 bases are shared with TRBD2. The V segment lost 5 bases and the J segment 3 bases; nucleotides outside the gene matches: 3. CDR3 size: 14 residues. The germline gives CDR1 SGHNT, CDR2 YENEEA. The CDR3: CASSLAGYYNEQFF. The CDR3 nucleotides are TGTGCCAGCAGCCTAGCGGGCTACTACAATGAGCAGTTCTTC.

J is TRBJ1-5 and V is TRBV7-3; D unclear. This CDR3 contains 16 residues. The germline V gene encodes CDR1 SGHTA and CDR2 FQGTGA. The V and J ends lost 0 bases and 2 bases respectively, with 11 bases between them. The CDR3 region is CASSLTLDPGNQPQHF. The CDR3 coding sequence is TGTGCCAGCAGCTTAACTTTGGACCCAGGCAATCAGCCCCAGCATTTT.

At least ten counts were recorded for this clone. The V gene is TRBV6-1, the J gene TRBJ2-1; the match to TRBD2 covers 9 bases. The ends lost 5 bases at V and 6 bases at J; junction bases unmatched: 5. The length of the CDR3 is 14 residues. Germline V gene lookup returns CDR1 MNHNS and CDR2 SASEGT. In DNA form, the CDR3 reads TGTGCCAGCAGTCAAGGACTAGCGTCCAATGAGCAGTTCTTC. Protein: CASSQGLASNEQFF.

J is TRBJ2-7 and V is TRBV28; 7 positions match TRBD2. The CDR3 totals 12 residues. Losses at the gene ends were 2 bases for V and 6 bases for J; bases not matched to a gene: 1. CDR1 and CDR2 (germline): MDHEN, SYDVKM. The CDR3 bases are TGTGCCAGCAGTTTAAGGACTAGCGAGCAGTACTTC. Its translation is CASSLRTSEQYF. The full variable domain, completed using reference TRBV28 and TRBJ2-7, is DVKVTQSSRYLVKRTGEKVFLECVQDMDHENMFWYRQDPGLGLRLIYFSYDVKMKEKGDIPEGYSVSREKKERFSLILESASTNQTSMYLCASSLRTSEQYFGPGTRLTVT.

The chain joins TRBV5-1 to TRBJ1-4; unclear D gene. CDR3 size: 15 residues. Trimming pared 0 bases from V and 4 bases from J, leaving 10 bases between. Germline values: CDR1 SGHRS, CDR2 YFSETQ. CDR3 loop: CASSLEAGVNEKLFF. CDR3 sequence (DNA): TGCGCCAGCAGCTTGGAGGCAGGAGTTAATGAAAAACTGTTTTTT. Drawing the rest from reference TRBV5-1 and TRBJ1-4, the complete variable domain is KAGVTQTPRYLIKTRGQQVTLSCSPISGHRSVSWYQQTPGQGLQFLFEYFSETQRNKGNFPGRFSGRQFSNSRSEMNVSTLELGDSALYLCASSLEAGVNEKLFFGSGTQLSVL.

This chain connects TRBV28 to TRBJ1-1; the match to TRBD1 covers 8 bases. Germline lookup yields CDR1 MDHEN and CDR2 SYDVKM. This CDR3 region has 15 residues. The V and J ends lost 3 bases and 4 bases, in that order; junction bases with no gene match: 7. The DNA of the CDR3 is TGTGCCAGCAGTTTTACTCCCGGGACAGGCACTGAAGCTTTCTTT. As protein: CASSFTPGTGTEAFF.

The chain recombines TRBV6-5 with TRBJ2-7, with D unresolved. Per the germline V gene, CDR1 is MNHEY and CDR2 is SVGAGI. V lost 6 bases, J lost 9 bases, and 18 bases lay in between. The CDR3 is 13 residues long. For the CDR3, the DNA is TGTGCCAGCAGCGCTGAAAAACACTGGGTGCAGTACTTC. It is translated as CASSAEKHWVQYF.

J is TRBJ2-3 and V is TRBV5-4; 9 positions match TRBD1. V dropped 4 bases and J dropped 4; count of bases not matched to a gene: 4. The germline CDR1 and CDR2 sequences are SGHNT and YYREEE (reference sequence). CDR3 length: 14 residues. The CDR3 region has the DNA TGTGCCAGCAGCCCGGGACAGGGCGCAGATACGCAGTATTTT. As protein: CASSPGQGADTQYF.

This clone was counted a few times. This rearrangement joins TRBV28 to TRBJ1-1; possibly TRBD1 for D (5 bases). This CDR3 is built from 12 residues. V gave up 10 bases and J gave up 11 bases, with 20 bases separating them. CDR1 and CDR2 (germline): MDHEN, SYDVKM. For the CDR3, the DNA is TGTGCCACCTCCTTGGGGGGGTTTCCTGCTTTCTTT. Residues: CATSLGGFPAFF. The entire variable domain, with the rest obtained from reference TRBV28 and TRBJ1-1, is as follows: DVKVTQSSRYLVKRTGEKVFLECVQDMDHENMFWYRQDPGLGLRLIYFSYDVKMKEKGDIPEGYSVSREKKERFSLILESASTNQTSMYLCATSLGGFPAFFGQGTRLTVV.

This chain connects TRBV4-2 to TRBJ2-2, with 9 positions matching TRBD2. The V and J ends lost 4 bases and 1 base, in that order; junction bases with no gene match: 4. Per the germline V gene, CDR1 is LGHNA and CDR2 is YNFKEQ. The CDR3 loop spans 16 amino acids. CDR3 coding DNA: TGTGCCAGCAGCCGTCCGACTAGCGGGAACACCGGGGAGCTGTTTTTT. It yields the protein CASSRPTSGNTGELFF.

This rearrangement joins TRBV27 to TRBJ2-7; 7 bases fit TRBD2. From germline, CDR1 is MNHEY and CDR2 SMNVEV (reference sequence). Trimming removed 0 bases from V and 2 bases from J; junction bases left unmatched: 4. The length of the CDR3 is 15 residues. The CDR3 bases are TGTGCCAGCAGTTTATCCGGCGGGAGCACCTACGAGCAGTACTTC. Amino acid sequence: CASSLSGGSTYEQYF.

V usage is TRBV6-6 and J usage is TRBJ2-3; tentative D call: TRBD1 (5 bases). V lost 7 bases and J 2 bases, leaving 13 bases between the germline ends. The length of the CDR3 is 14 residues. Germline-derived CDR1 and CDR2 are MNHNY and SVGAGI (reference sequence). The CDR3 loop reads CASKVAGYTDTQYF. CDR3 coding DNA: TGTGCCAGCAAAGTGGCAGGGTACACAGATACGCAGTATTTT.